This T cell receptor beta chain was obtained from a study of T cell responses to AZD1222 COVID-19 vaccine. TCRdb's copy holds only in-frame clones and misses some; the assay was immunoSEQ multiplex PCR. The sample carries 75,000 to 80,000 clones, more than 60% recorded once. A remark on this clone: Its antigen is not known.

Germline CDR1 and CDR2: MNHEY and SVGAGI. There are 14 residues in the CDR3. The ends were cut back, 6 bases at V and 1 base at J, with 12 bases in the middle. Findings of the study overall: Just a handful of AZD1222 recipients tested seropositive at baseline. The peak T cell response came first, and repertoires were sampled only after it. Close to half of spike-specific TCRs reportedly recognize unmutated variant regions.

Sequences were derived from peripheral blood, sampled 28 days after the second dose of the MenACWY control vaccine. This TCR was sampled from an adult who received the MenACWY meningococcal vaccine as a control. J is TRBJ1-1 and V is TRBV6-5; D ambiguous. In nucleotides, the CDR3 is TGTGCCAGCAGGGTCCGGACGGAGAACACTGAAGCTTTCTTT. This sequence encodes CASRVRTENTEAFF.